The 6 T cell receptor beta chains presented below share a single source sample, sequenced in a study of graft-versus-host responses after intestinal transplantation. What these receptors recognize is not known. Profiled with immunoSEQ multiplex PCR; TCRdb holds only in-frame clones, not every one. Among about 130,000 clones listed, about 93% were seen once. Here the sequenced sample was unstimulated CD4+ T cells sorted from spleen or lymph node cells, taken before intestinal transplant. All receptors come from a human donor who received an intestinal transplant.

This clone was observed a few times. This chain uses TRBV19 with TRBJ2-5, with a weak D call TRBD2 (7 bases). Germline assignment: CDR1 LNHDA and CDR2 SQIVND (reference sequence). The CDR3 runs 14 residues. The germline V and J ends were trimmed by 3 bases and 5 bases, with 13 bases remaining between them. Written as DNA, the CDR3 is TGTGCCAGTAGTATCCCGGGGGGCAGGGAGACCCAGTACTTC. It yields the protein CASSIPGGRETQYF.

The chain employs TRBV25-1 and TRBJ1-6; 7 nucleotides agree with TRBD1. Trimming removed 3 bases from V and 7 bases from J; junction bases left unmatched: 3. The germline CDR1 and CDR2 sequences are MGHDK and SYGVNS. This CDR3 is built from 14 residues. CDR3 bases: TGTGCCAGCAGTGAGGGGACAGAGAATTCACCCCTCCACTTT. Protein product: CASSEGTENSPLHF. The whole variable domain, filled in from reference TRBV25-1 and TRBJ1-6, reads EADIYQTPRYLVIGTGKKITLECSQTMGHDKMYWYQQDPGMELHLIHYSYGVNSTEKGDLSSESTVSRIRTEHFPLTLESARPSHTSQYLCASSEGTENSPLHFGNGTRLTVT.

This chain joins TRBV5-6 and TRBJ2-3; 13 bases are a match to TRBD2. Germline values: CDR1 SGHDT, CDR2 YYEEEE. Trimming cost V 3 bases and J 4 bases; bases outside gene matches: 5. This CDR3 has 16 residues. The CDR3 bases are TGTGCCAGCAGCTATCGACTAGCGGGAGGTTCAGATACGCAGTATTTT. This sequence encodes CASSYRLAGGSDTQYF.

This clone came up a few times. This chain connects TRBV5-6 to TRBJ2-3, with 9 bases that match TRBD2. Germline loops: CDR1 SGHDT, CDR2 YYEEEE. V lost 4 bases and J lost 1; bases outside the gene matches: 10. The CDR3 has 17 residues. The DNA for the CDR3 is TGTGCCAGCAGCCGGGCCCTTAGCGGGAGTCGCACAGATACGCAGTATTTT. Translation: CASSRALSGSRTDTQYF.

In its sample, this clone was seen once. The chain employs TRBV1 and TRBJ2-3; the table's D call TRBD2 went unverified against the DNA. TRBV1 is labeled a pseudogene. The CDR3 totals 23 residues. The CDR3 DNA reads as TGCACCAGCAGCCAAGCGGGGTATCCCCAAGTCCTTGCGGGTGGATCTAGCACAGATACGCAGTATTTT. This translates into CTSSQAGYPQVLAGGSSTDTQYF.

The chain employs TRBV15 and TRBJ2-5, with D perhaps matching TRBD2 (6 bases). CDR1 LNHNV and CDR2 YYDKDF come from the germline V gene (reference sequence). This CDR3 is 15 amino acids long. With 3 bases removed from V and 5 bases from J, the gap between germline ends came to 16 bases. This CDR3 reads CATSSINNRGETQYF. The CDR3 coding sequence is TGTGCCACCAGCAGCATTAACAATCGGGGGGAGACCCAGTACTTC.